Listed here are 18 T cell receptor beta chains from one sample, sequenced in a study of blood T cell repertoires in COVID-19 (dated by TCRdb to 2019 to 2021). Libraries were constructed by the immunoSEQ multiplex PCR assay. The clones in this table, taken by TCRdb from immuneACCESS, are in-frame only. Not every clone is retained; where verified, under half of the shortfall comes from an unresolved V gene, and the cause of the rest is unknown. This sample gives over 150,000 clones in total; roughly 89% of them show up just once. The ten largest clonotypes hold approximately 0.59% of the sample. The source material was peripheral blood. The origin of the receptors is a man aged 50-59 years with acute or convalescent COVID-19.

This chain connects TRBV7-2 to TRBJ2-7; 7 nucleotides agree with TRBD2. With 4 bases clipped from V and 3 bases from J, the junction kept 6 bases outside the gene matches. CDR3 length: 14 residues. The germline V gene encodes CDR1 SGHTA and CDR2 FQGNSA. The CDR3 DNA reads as TGTGCCAGCAGCTCTTCCGGGAGGTTCTACGAGCAGTACTTC. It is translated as CASSSSGRFYEQYF.

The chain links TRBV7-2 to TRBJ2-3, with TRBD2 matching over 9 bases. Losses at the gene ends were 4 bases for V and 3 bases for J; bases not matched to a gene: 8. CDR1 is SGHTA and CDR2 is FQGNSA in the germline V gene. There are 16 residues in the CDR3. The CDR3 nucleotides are TGTGCCAGCAGCTCGTTAGCGGGAGCCTGGACAGATACGCAGTATTTT. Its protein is CASSSLAGAWTDTQYF. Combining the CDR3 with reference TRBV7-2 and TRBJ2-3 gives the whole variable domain GAGVSQSPSNKVTEKGKDVELRCDPISGHTALYWYRQSLGQGLEFLIYFQGNSAPDKSGLPSDRFSAERTGGSVSTLTIQRTQQEDSAVYLCASSSLAGAWTDTQYFGPGTRLTVL.

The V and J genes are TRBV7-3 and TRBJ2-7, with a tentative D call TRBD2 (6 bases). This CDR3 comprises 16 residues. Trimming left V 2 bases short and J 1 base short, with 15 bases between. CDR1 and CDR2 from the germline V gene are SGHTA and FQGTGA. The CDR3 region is CASSLGPSGLSYEQYF. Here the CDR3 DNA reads TGTGCCAGCAGCTTAGGGCCGAGCGGGTTGTCCTACGAGCAGTACTTC.

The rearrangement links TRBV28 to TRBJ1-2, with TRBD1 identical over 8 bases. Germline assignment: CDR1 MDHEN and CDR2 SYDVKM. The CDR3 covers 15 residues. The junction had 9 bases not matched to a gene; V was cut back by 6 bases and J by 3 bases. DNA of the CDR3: TGTGCCAGCAGAACATCAGGGGGCGGTGACTATGGCTACACCTTC. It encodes CASRTSGGGDYGYTF.

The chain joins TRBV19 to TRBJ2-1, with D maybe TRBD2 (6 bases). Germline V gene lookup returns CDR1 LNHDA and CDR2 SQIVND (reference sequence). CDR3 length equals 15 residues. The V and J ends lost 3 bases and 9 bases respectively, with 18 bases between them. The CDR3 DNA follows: TGTGCCAGTAGTATCCTCCTGACTAGTGGCGGTGAGCAGTTCTTC. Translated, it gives CASSILLTSGGEQFF.

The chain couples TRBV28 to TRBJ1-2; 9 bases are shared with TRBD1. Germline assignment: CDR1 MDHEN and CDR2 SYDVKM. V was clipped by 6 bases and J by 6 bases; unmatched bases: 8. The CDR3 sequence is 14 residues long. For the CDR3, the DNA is TGTGCCAGCAGGCTTTCGGACAGGGGAAATGGCTACACCTTC. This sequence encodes CASRLSDRGNGYTF.

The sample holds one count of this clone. The CDR3 sequence is CASSSTGGAVNTIYF. For the CDR3, the DNA is TGTGCCAGCAGCTCGACAGGGGGCGCGGTAAACACCATATATTTT. The V and J genes are TRBV7-2 and TRBJ1-3, with 10 bases aligning to TRBD1. CDR3 length equals 15 residues. Germline CDR1 and CDR2: SGHTA and FQGNSA. After removal of 4 bases from V and 6 bases from J, the junction contained 6 bases not matched to a gene. Using reference TRBV7-2 and TRBJ1-3 for the parts outside the CDR3, the full variable domain is GAGVSQSPSNKVTEKGKDVELRCDPISGHTALYWYRQSLGQGLEFLIYFQGNSAPDKSGLPSDRFSAERTGGSVSTLTIQRTQQEDSAVYLCASSSTGGAVNTIYFGEGSWLTVV.

CDR3 in amino acids: CASRGASFTNTIYF. Written as DNA, the CDR3 is TGTGCCAGCAGGGGGGCATCTTTTACTAACACCATATATTTT. The V gene is TRBV27, the J gene TRBJ1-3; tentatively, D is TRBD1 (6 bases). This CDR3 contains 14 residues. Trimming shortened V by 6 bases and J by 7 bases, and 16 bases separated the two germline ends. From germline, CDR1 is MNHEY and CDR2 SMNVEV (reference sequence).

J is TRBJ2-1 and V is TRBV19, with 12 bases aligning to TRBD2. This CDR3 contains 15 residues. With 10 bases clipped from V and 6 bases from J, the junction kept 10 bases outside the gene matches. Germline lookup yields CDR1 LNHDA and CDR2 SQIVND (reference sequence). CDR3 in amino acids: CATASGRARFNEQFF. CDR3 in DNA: TGTGCCACAGCTAGCGGGAGGGCCAGGTTCAATGAGCAGTTCTTC.

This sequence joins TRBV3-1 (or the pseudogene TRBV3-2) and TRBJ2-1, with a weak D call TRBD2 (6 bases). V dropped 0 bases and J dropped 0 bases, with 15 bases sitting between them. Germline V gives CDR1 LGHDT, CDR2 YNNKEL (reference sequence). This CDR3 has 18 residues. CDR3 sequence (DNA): TGTGCCAGCAGCCAAGATCCCCGGGGGTATAGCTCCTACAATGAGCAGTTCTTC. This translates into CASSQDPRGYSSYNEQFF.

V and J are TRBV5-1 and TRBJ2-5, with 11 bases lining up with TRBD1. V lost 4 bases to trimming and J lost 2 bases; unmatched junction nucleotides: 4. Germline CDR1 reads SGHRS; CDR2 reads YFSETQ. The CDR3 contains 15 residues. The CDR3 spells CASSARDRGQETQYF. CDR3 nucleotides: TGCGCCAGCAGCGCCCGGGACAGGGGGCAAGAGACCCAGTACTTC.

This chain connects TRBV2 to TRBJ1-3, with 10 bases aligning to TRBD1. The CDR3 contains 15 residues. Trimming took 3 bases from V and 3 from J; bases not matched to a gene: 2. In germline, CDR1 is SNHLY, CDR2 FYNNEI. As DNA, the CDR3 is TGTGCCAGCAGTGACGACAGGGGGCTTGGAAACACCATATATTTT. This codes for CASSDDRGLGNTIYF. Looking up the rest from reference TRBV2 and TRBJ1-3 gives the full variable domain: EPEVTQTPSHQVTQMGQEVILRCVPISNHLYFYWYRQILGQKVEFLVSFYNNEISEKSEIFDDQFSVERPDGSNFTLKIRSTKLEDSAMYFCASSDDRGLGNTIYFGEGSWLTVV.

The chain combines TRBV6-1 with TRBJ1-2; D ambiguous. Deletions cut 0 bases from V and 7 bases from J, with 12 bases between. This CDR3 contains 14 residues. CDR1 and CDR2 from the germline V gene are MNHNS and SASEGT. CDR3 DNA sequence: TGTGCCAGCAGTGAAGCAGCAAGCGCTGCTGGCTACACCTTC. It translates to CASSEAASAAGYTF.

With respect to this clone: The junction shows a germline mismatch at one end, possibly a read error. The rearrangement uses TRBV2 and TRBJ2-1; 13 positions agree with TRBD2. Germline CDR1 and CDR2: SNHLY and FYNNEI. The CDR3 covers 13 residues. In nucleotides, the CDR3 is TGTGCCAGCAGTGCGACACTAGCGGGGGGGAGGATCTTC. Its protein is CASSATLAGGRIF.

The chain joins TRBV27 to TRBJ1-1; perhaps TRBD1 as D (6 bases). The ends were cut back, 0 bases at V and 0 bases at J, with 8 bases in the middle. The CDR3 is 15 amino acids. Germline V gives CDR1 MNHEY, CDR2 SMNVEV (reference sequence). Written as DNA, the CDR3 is TGTGCCAGCAGTTTATCAACAGGGATGAACACTGAAGCTTTCTTT. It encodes CASSLSTGMNTEAFF.

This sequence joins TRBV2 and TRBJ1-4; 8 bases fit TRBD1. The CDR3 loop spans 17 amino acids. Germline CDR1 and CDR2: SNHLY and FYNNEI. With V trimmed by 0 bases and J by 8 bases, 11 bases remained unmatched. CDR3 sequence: CASSEALRGTGEEKLFF. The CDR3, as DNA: TGTGCCAGCAGTGAAGCGCTTCGGGGGACAGGAGAGGAAAAACTGTTTTTT.

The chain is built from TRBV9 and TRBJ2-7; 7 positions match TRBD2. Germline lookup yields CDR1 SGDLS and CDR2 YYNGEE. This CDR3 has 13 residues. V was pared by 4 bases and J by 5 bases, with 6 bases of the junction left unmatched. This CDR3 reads CASSPGLVDEQYF. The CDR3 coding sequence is TGTGCCAGCAGCCCTGGACTAGTCGACGAGCAGTACTTC.

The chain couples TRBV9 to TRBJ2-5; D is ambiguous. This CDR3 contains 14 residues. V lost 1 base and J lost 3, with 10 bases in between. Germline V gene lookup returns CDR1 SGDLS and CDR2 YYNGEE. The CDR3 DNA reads TGTGCCAGCAGCGTATCTCCAGGAAAAGAGACCCAGTACTTC. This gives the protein CASSVSPGKETQYF.